What follows are 14 T cell receptor beta chains derived from one specimen sequenced in a study of CD8 T cells in ankylosing spondylitis (dated by TCRdb to the late 2010s). Library preparation used 5' RACE. TCRdb records Illumina HiSeq 2500 as the sequencer. TCRdb redid the processing of the public reads, applying fastp at Q25 and MiXCR, and retained in-frame beta chains. Rows with a matching CDR3 protein are joined into one entry that keeps the most common DNA and genes. This sample comprises 250,000 to 300,000 distinct CDR3 sequences, under 20% of them detected only once. The ten top clones hold around 30% of the sample. Sequencing used blood, either unsorted or a sorted T cell fraction (not recorded which). All receptors derive from a male donor with ankylosing spondylitis or in good health (not recorded which).

There are a few counts of this clonotype. The V call is TRBV29-1, the J call TRBJ2-7; D is uncertain. This CDR3 comprises 13 residues. The V gene's germline CDR1 is SQVTM and CDR2 ANQGSEA. V gave up 4 bases and J gave up 1 base, with 11 bases separating them. CDR3 bases: TGCAGCGTTGTAGTTTCCTTATCCTACGAGCAGTACTTC. It yields the protein CSVVVSLSYEQYF.

This clonotype was seen a handful of times. This chain links TRBV5-1 with TRBJ2-7; TRBD1 is a possible D gene (5 bases). Germline-derived CDR1 and CDR2 are SGHRS and YFSETQ. V was cut by 3 bases and J by 6 bases, with 10 bases left in between. The CDR3 is 12 amino acids. The CDR3 DNA reads TGCGCCAGCAGCTCAGGGCACTCCGAGCAGTACTTC. Translation gives CASSSGHSEQYF.

The chain has TRBV12-3 or TRBV12-4 and TRBJ2-2, with unresolved D. V was trimmed by 6 bases and J by 1 base, leaving 9 bases between them. The CDR3 runs 14 residues. The chain's CDR3 is CASRLVLNTGELFF. CDR3 nucleotides: TGTGCCAGCAGGCTGGTCCTGAACACCGGGGAGCTGTTTTTT.

This clonotype has more than one count but fewer than ten. The V and J genes are TRBV11-1 and TRBJ1-2; D may be TRBD1 (6 bases). This CDR3 is 19 amino acids long. V was cut by 4 bases and J by 5 bases, with 29 bases left in between. CDR1 is SGHAT and CDR2 is FQDESV in the germline V gene (reference sequence). For the CDR3, the DNA is TGTGCCAGCAGCTCCAAAGGGGTTGGACAGCCAGGAGGAGGGTATGGCTACACCTTC. This encodes CASSSKGVGQPGGGYGYTF.

There are many counts of this clonotype. The chain is built from TRBV6-1 and TRBJ2-1; 11 bases map to TRBD2. The germline V gene has CDR1 MNHNS and CDR2 SASEGT. This CDR3 has 18 residues. V shed 6 bases and J 3 bases; nucleotides not matched to a gene: 13. The CDR3 spells CASSRGLAGGALYNEQFF. The DNA of the CDR3 is TGTGCCAGCAGCAGGGGGCTAGCGGGAGGCGCTCTCTACAATGAGCAGTTCTTC.

The chain is built from TRBV28 and TRBJ2-3, with TRBD2 identical over 9 bases. Trimming cost V 7 bases and J 4 bases; bases outside gene matches: 9. Looked up from germline, CDR1 is MDHEN and CDR2 is SYDVKM. The length of the CDR3 is 15 residues. CDR3 sequence: CASKSGGRVSDTQYF. CDR3 nucleotides: TGTGCCAGCAAATCGGGCGGGAGGGTATCAGATACGCAGTATTTT.

In this sample, this clonotype turned up a few times. This rearrangement joins TRBV29-1 to TRBJ2-7, with D possibly matching TRBD1 (5 bases). Trimming left V 2 bases short and J 2 bases short, with 10 bases between. The CDR3 length is 13 residues. Germline-derived CDR1 and CDR2 are SQVTM and ANQGSEA. This CDR3 reads CSVETGQPYEQYF. CDR3 DNA: TGCAGCGTTGAAACAGGCCAACCCTACGAGCAGTACTTC.

This clonotype has more than one count but fewer than ten. The J gene is TRBJ2-5, the V gene TRBV29-1; D possibly corresponds to TRBD1 (6 bases). CDR3 length equals 15 residues. Looked up from germline, CDR1 is SQVTM and CDR2 is ANQGSEA. Trimming took 3 bases from V and 3 from J, leaving 17 bases between them. The CDR3 region has the DNA TGCAGCGTTGATTTTTACCGGGACACAAAAGAGACCCAGTACTTC. This codes for CSVDFYRDTKETQYF.

In this sample, this clonotype turned up many times. CDR3 sequence: CAISESNGGLTDTQYF. The CDR3 region has the DNA TGTGCCATCAGTGAGTCGAATGGGGGTCTGACAGATACGCAGTATTTT. V usage is TRBV10-3 and J usage is TRBJ2-3; possibly TRBD1 or TRBD2 for D (5 bases each). V shed 0 bases and J shed 3 bases, with 13 bases lying between them. Germline lookup yields CDR1 ENHRY and CDR2 SYGVKD. The CDR3 length is 16 residues.

The V gene is TRBV20-1, the J gene TRBJ2-5; TRBD1 matches 9 bases. Germline V gene sequence: CDR1 DFQATT, CDR2 SNEGSKA (reference sequence). The CDR3 is made up of 15 amino acids. Trimming at V came to 1 base and at J to 4 bases, leaving 7 bases not matched to a gene. The CDR3 sequence: CSARVIGQGRETQYF. CDR3 DNA: TGCAGTGCTAGAGTTATAGGACAGGGGAGAGAGACCCAGTACTTC.

With regard to this clonotype: This may stem from a read error, because a much larger clone lies one nucleotide away. The chain couples TRBV29-1 to TRBJ2-7; a weak D match, TRBD2 (6 bases). This CDR3 is built from 15 residues. CDR1 and CDR2 from the germline V gene are SQVTM and ANQGSEA. CDR3 sequence (DNA): TGCAGCGTTGAAGTCCTATGGAGGGAGACATACGACCAGTACTTC. Protein sequence: CSVEVLWRETYDQYF.

This clonotype was detected a few times. The chain has TRBV5-1 and TRBJ2-3; D uncertain. The V gene's germline CDR1 is SGHRS and CDR2 YFSETQ. CDR3 length: 14 residues. V was clipped by 0 bases and J by 4 bases, with 9 bases between them. The CDR3 region has the DNA TGCGCCAGCAGCTTGGGACACCTTCCAGATACGCAGTATTTT. Its protein product is CASSLGHLPDTQYF.

In its sample, this clonotype was seen a few times. The chain uses TRBV5-5 and TRBJ2-7; D remains ambiguous. The length of the CDR3 is 14 residues. Germline CDR1 and CDR2: SGHKS and YYEKEE (reference sequence). Trimming stripped 1 base from V and 0 bases from J, with 8 bases between. The CDR3 sequence is CASSLQDNSYEQYF. The CDR3 nucleotides read TGTGCCAGCAGCTTGCAGGATAACTCCTACGAGCAGTACTTC.

Many counts were recorded for this clonotype. The rearrangement uses TRBV4-2 and TRBJ2-3; 10 bases fit TRBD2. V lost 3 bases and J lost 1; bases outside the gene matches: 16. The CDR3 has 20 residues. The germline V gene has CDR1 LGHNA and CDR2 YNFKEQ. CDR3 nucleotide sequence: TGTGCCAGCAGCCAGCTAGCGGGAGCGGGGCGGGGAATTCGCACAGATACGCAGTATTTT. It encodes CASSQLAGAGRGIRTDTQYF.